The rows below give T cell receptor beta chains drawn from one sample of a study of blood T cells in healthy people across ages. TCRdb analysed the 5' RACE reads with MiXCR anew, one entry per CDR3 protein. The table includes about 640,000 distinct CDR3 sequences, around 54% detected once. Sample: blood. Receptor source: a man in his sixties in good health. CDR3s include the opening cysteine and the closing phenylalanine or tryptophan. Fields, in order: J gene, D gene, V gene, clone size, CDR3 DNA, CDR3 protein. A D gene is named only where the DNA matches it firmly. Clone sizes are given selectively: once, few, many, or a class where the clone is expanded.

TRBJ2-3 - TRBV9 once TGTGCCAGCAGCGTCTCCCCAGTTTCCACAGATACGCAGTATTTT CASSVSPVSTDTQYF
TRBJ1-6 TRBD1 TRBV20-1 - TGCAGTGCCAGAAAGGGGGCTGGGTCACCCCTCCACTTT CSARKGAGSPLHF
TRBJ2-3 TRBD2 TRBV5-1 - TGCGCCAGCAGCCCGGGGGTGACGGGGGGACCCACAGATACGCAGTATTTT CASSPGVTGGPTDTQYF
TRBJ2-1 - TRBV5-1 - TGCGCCAGCAGCTCCGATACAGGGATCGATGAGCAGTTCTTC CASSSDTGIDEQFF
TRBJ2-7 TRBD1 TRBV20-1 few TGCAGTGCCAGGAGGGCGGACAGGGACCCCCTCGAGCAGTACTTC CSARRADRDPLEQYF
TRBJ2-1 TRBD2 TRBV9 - TGTGCCAGCAGCGTAGGGGGACTAGCGGCCTACAATGAGCAGTTCTTC CASSVGGLAAYNEQFF
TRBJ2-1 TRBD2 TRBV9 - TGTGCCAGCAGCGCCCTTAGCGGGAGGGTTTACAATGAGCAGTTCTTC CASSALSGRVYNEQFF
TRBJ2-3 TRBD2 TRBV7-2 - TGTGCCAGCAGCTTATGGGGTGCAGGGCGGGGGGATACGCAGTATTTT CASSLWGAGRGDTQYF
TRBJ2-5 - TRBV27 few TGTGCCAGCAGAATTCTCGGGATGGCGCAAGAGACCCAGTACTTC CASRILGMAQETQYF
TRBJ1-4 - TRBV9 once TGTGCCAGCAGCGTAGAACAGAAAGCAACTAATGAAAAACTGTTTTTT CASSVEQKATNEKLFF
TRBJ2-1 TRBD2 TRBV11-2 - TGTGCCAGCAGCCGCGGGACTAGCGGTGGCGATGAGCAGTTCTTC CASSRGTSGGDEQFF
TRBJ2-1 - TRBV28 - TGTGCCAGCAGTTGGATGTCGGGGGTAGGCAATGAGCAGTTCTTC CASSWMSGVGNEQFF
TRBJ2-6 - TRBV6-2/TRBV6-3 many TGTGCCAGCAGTGACAGGTGGGCCAACGTCCTGACTTTC CASSDRWANVLTF
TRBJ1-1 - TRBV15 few TGTGCCACCAGCAGAGATAGGGTTTCGGGTGAAGCTTTCTTT CATSRDRVSGEAFF
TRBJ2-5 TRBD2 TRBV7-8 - TGTGCCAGCAGCTTACGAGCGGGGGACCCCGGAATGAAAACGGAGACCCAGTACTTC CASSLRAGDPGMKTETQYF
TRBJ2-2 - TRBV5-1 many TGCGCCAGCAGCCCGGGTAGCGGAGACACCGGGGAGCTGTTTTTT CASSPGSGDTGELFF
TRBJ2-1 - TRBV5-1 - TGCGCCAGCAGCTTGGTCCCAGGGGCCGTTGGAAATGAGCAGTTCTTC CASSLVPGAVGNEQFF
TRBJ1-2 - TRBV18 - TGTGCCAGCTCACCTGGATACCGAAACTATGGCTACACCTTC CASSPGYRNYGYTF
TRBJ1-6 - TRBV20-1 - TGCAGTGCTAGGGGGTTTTATAATTCACCCCTCCACTTT CSARGFYNSPLHF
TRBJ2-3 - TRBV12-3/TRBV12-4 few TGTGCCAGCAGCGCAGGGTCAGATACGCAGTATTTT CASSAGSDTQYF
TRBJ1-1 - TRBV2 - TGTGCCAGCAGTGACAGGGTGGGCACTGAAGCTTTCTTT CASSDRVGTEAFF
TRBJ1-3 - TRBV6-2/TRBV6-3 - TGTGCCAGCGGACGGACAGGAAACACCATATATTTT CASGRTGNTIYF
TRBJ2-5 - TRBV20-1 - TGCAGTGCTTTCAGGACAGGAGGGGAGACCCAGTACTTC CSAFRTGGETQYF
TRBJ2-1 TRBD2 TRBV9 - TGTGCCAGCAGCGTCCATACTAGCGGGAGTTCTGATGAGCAGTTCTTC CASSVHTSGSSDEQFF
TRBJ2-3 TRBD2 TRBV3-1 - TGTGCCAGCAGCCAAGAGGTCCTAGCGGGGAGGACAGATACGCAGTATTTT CASSQEVLAGRTDTQYF
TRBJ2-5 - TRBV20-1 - TGCAGTGCTCCAACAGGGAACCGGGAGACCCAGTACTTC CSAPTGNRETQYF